The next 11 T cell receptor beta chains were all read from a single sample in a study of blood T cell repertoires in COVID-19. The table came from immunoSEQ multiplex PCR; TCRdb's copy has only in-frame clones and leaves some out. The sample comprises 150,000 or so clones, roughly 89% of which are singletons, and about 4.5% rests with the top ten. Sequenced sample: PBMCs or T cells enriched from blood (not recorded which). Source of these receptors: a man aged 45 to 65 who had recovered from COVID-19.

This chain connects TRBV5-6 to TRBJ1-2; 7 bases are a match to TRBD1. V dropped 4 bases and J dropped 1; count of bases not matched to a gene: 10. CDR1 and CDR2 (germline): SGHDT, YYEEEE. The CDR3 consists of 16 residues. The CDR3 DNA reads TGTGCCAGCAGCCCCACCGGAGCAGGGGGTAACTATGGCTACACCTTC. Translation gives CASSPTGAGGNYGYTF.

The chain joins TRBV9 to TRBJ1-1; D gene uncertain. Germline CDR1 is SGDLS and CDR2 is YYNGEE. The V end was cut by 3 bases, the J end by 7 bases, with 19 bases between. This CDR3 has 15 amino acids. The DNA of the CDR3 is TGTGCCAGCAGCGCCCGGGGAAGGGCATGGGGTGAAGCTTTCTTT. Its translation is CASSARGRAWGEAFF.

The chain uses TRBV6-5 and TRBJ1-3, with unresolved D. The CDR3 runs 13 residues. Germline loops: CDR1 MNHEY, CDR2 SVGAGI. Deletions cut 5 bases from V and 1 base from J, with 6 bases between. CDR3 in amino acids: CASSRESGNTIYF. DNA for the CDR3: TGTGCCAGCAGTCGGGAGTCTGGAAACACCATATATTTT.

CDR3 coding DNA: TGCAGCATCATAGCTCGCGACACCATATATTTT. This translates into CSIIARDTIYF. V and J are TRBV20-1 and TRBJ1-3; D uncertain. This CDR3 spans 11 amino acids. From germline, CDR1 is DFQATT and CDR2 SNEGSKA (reference sequence).

The chain links TRBV7-9 to TRBJ2-5, with 10 bases fitting TRBD2. Germline V gene sequence: CDR1 SEHNR, CDR2 FQNEAQ (reference sequence). This CDR3 spans 15 amino acids. Trimming at V came to 1 base and at J to 5 bases, leaving 4 bases not matched to a gene. The CDR3 loop is CASSLVASGGETQYF. The CDR3 nucleotides are TGTGCCAGCAGCTTAGTTGCTAGCGGGGGTGAGACCCAGTACTTC.

The chain couples TRBV18 to TRBJ1-1; TRBD1 matches at 10 bases. Germline CDR1 is KGHSH and CDR2 is LQKENI. The V segment lost 6 bases and the J segment 5 bases; nucleotides outside the gene matches: 6. This CDR3 is built from 14 residues. This chain's CDR3 is CASSSTGGQTEAFF. Written as DNA, the CDR3 is TGTGCCAGCTCGTCGACAGGGGGCCAGACTGAAGCTTTCTTT.

J is TRBJ2-5 and V is TRBV5-1; D possibly corresponds to TRBD1 (5 bases). The CDR3 length is 14 residues. The germline CDR1 and CDR2 sequences are SGHRS and YFSETQ. Trimming shortened V by 4 bases and J by 0 bases, and 10 bases separated the two germline ends. The DNA of the CDR3 is TGCGCCAGCAGCGAAAGGACAAACCAAGAGACCCAGTACTTC. It specifies CASSERTNQETQYF.

This clone was observed a single time. The chain links TRBV7-9 to TRBJ1-5; weak D call: TRBD1 (5 bases). The V end lost 4 bases, the J end lost 1 base, and 8 bases lay between the germline ends. The germline gives CDR1 SEHNR, CDR2 FQNEAQ (reference sequence). This CDR3 region has 14 residues. The CDR3 protein is CASSSPGSNQPQHF. CDR3 bases: TGTGCCAGCAGCTCACCAGGGAGCAATCAGCCCCAGCATTTT.

The rearrangement joins TRBV6-2 or TRBV6-3 to TRBJ1-2; 7 bases map to TRBD1. The CDR3 is 18 amino acids. Trimming cost V 0 bases and J 5 bases; bases outside gene matches: 15. Germline V gene lookup returns CDR1 MNHEY and CDR2 SVGEGT. The CDR3 spells CASSYSLRGPTGVYGYTF. CDR3 nucleotide sequence: TGTGCCAGCAGTTACTCGTTGAGGGGGCCGACTGGCGTTTATGGCTACACCTTC.

The chain uses TRBV7-3 and TRBJ2-2, with 7 bases aligning to TRBD2. Germline V lookup: CDR1 SGHTA, CDR2 FQGTGA. CDR3 length equals 16 residues. V shed 2 bases and J 5 bases; nucleotides not matched to a gene: 8. The CDR3 DNA is TGTGCCAGCAGCTTACTCCCAGCGGGATCTACCGGGGAGCTGTTTTTT. Protein sequence: CASSLLPAGSTGELFF.

The chain uses TRBV19 and TRBJ2-3, with a tentative D call TRBD2 (5 bases). Per germline, CDR1 LNHDA and CDR2 SQIVND (reference sequence). Between the trimmed V and J ends, which lost 5 bases and 1 base, there was a span of 16 bases. The CDR3 is 16 residues long. DNA for the CDR3: TGTGCCAGTAGTTGGGCCGGTGGGAGAGGCACAGATACGCAGTATTTT. It translates to CASSWAGGRGTDTQYF.